The clone carrying this T cell receptor beta chain came up once. This entry is derived from a study of technical replicates of blood from a handful of donors. The table came from immunoSEQ multiplex PCR; TCRdb's copy has only in-frame clones and leaves some out. The sample includes more than 65,000 clones, 95% to 98% seen only once; the top ten take under 0.35%. This sequence originates from a human donor in good health. The sample consisted of T cells isolated from PBMCs.

The CDR3 DNA is TGTGCCAGCAGCCCGTGGGGGGAAAGAGATACGCAGTATTTT. It translates to CASSPWGERDTQYF. This chain connects TRBV9 to TRBJ2-3; D is possibly TRBD2 (6 bases). CDR3 length: 14 residues. Trimming pared 4 bases from V and 5 bases from J, leaving 14 bases between. In germline, CDR1 is SGDLS, CDR2 YYNGEE.